These 30 T cell receptor beta chains were sequenced from one sample in a study of early T cells in non-severe SARS-CoV-2 infection. TCRdb fed the 5' RACE reads into MiXCR, producing one record per CDR3 protein. In the table there are some 30,000 distinct CDR3 sequences, around 4% of which are singletons. The sequencing input was whole blood. The receptors come from an adult who was a healthcare worker with PCR-confirmed SARS-CoV-2 infection or an uninfected control (not recorded which).

This clonotype came up many times. This CDR3 reads CASSLAGGSSYGYTF. The CDR3 coding sequence is TGCGCCAGCAGCTTGGCCGGGGGGAGCTCCTATGGCTACACCTTC. The V call is TRBV5-1, the J call TRBJ1-2; D is perhaps TRBD1 (5 bases). CDR1 and CDR2 from the germline V gene are SGHRS and YFSETQ. Trimming cost V 0 bases and J 4 bases, with 13 bases left between them. This CDR3 is 15 amino acids long.

This clonotype was seen a few times. The rearrangement uses TRBV2 and TRBJ1-5; weak D call: TRBD1 (5 bases). Looked up from germline, CDR1 is SNHLY and CDR2 is FYNNEI. V dropped 6 bases and J dropped 6 bases, with 12 bases sitting between them. The CDR3 has 13 amino acids. The DNA for the CDR3 is TGTGCCAGCAGGAGGGAAGGGGCTCAGCCCCAGCATTTT. This codes for CASRREGAQPQHF. Full variable domain (outside the CDR3, taken from reference TRBV2 and TRBJ1-5): EPEVTQTPSHQVTQMGQEVILRCVPISNHLYFYWYRQILGQKVEFLVSFYNNEISEKSEIFDDQFSVERPDGSNFTLKIRSTKLEDSAMYFCASRREGAQPQHFGDGTRLSIL.

The chain is built from TRBV5-1 and TRBJ2-3; the D gene is possibly TRBD1 (6 bases). Germline V gene lookup returns CDR1 SGHRS and CDR2 YFSETQ. The V and J ends lost 6 bases and 4 bases respectively, with 6 bases between them. The CDR3 spans 11 residues. The CDR3 sequence: CASKGADTQYF. DNA for the CDR3: TGCGCCAGCAAGGGGGCAGATACGCAGTATTTT.

This clonotype appeared many times. The chain couples TRBV9 to TRBJ2-1; no reliable D call. The CDR3 has 16 amino acids. The V end lost 0 bases, the J end lost 7 bases, and 17 bases lay between the germline ends. Germline CDR1 SGDLS, CDR2 YYNGEE. Here the CDR3 DNA reads TGTGCCAGCAGCGTAGAGGGTGACTCTCTTGGGAATGAGCAGTTCTTC. Protein sequence: CASSVEGDSLGNEQFF.

This clonotype appeared many times. CDR3 nucleotide sequence: TGCGCCAGCTCTGAGGGGGTAGCGGGGTCCACAGATACGCAGTATTTT. Its protein is CASSEGVAGSTDTQYF. The V and J genes are TRBV4-3 and TRBJ2-3; 8 bases match TRBD2. Germline lookup yields CDR1 LGHNA and CDR2 YSLEER. J lost 2 bases, V lost 8 bases, and 12 bases had no gene match. The length of the CDR3 is 16 residues.

On this clonotype itself: Given a much more abundant clone one base away, this may be a read error. The conserved phenylalanine or tryptophan is not found at the CDR3 terminus, so this likely reflects a read error. This chain uses TRBV2 with TRBJ2-1; TRBD2 agrees at 13 bases. This CDR3 has 13 residues. Germline CDR1 reads SNHLY; CDR2 reads FYNNEI. After removal of 9 bases from V and 8 bases from J, the junction contained 4 bases not matched to a gene. The CDR3 DNA is TGTGCCAGGGGACTAGCGGGATCGGATGAGCAGTTCTCC. Translated, it gives CARGLAGSDEQFS.

In the case of this clonotype: Because the CDR3 is missing its conserved closing phenylalanine or tryptophan, this is likely a read error. The chain is built from TRBV18 and TRBJ2-6; the D is unclear. The V end lost 3 bases, the J end lost 2 bases, and 2 bases lay between the germline ends. The CDR3 extends over 13 amino acids. Germline assignment: CDR1 KGHSH and CDR2 LQKENI. For the CDR3, the DNA is TGTGCCAGCTCACCTCCTGGGGCCAACGTCCTGACTCTC. It is translated as CASSPPGANVLTL.

This clonotype has a count of ten or more. V and J are TRBV7-8 and TRBJ2-7, with D possibly matching TRBD2 (5 bases). CDR1 and CDR2 from the germline V gene are SGHVS and FQNEAQ. The CDR3 is 16 residues long. V lost 1 base and J 2 bases, leaving 15 bases between the germline ends. Written as DNA, the CDR3 is TGTGCCAGCAGCTTAGGGGCAGGACTGAACCCCTACGAGCAGTACTTC. Its protein product is CASSLGAGLNPYEQYF.

This clonotype was observed at least ten times. The chain employs TRBV7-6 and TRBJ2-2; D unclear. CDR1 is SGHVS, CDR2 FNYEAQ, per germline. The CDR3 loop spans 16 amino acids. V was shortened by 5 bases and J by 5 bases, with 18 bases between the two germline ends. The CDR3, as DNA: TGTGCCAGCAGCCCCTCCCTCAGTGGTTCAACCGGGGAGCTGTTTTTT. Its protein is CASSPSLSGSTGELFF.

The chain links TRBV12-3 or TRBV12-4 to TRBJ2-6, with D uncertain. The CDR3 totals 12 residues. The V end lost 10 bases, the J end lost 3 bases, and 7 bases lay between the germline ends. CDR3: CAILDGANVLTF. In DNA form, the CDR3 reads TGTGCCATACTCGATGGGGCCAACGTCCTGACTTTC.

With respect to this clonotype: One base away lies a much larger clone, so this may be a sequencing read error. V gene TRBV20-1 combines with J gene TRBJ2-2, with 10 bases that match TRBD1. This CDR3 has 16 amino acids. Germline V gene sequence: CDR1 DFQATT, CDR2 SNEGSKA (reference sequence). The CDR3 DNA reads as TGCAGTGCAAGGGCCGGGACAGGGGAGAACACCGAGGAGCTGTTTTTT. Residues: CSARAGTGENTEELFF.

The gene calls are TRBV5-1 and TRBJ2-7, with D possibly TRBD2 on 6 matching bases. Germline CDR1 is SGHRS and CDR2 is YFSETQ. The germline V and J ends were trimmed by 3 bases and 0 bases, with 13 bases remaining between them. The CDR3 has 15 amino acids. This CDR3 is CASSSAGTFSYEQYF. CDR3 DNA: TGCGCCAGCAGCTCCGCTGGGACTTTCTCCTACGAGCAGTACTTC.

This clonotype was counted many times. The chain joins TRBV21-1 to TRBJ1-3; the table's D gene call, TRBD1, was not cross checked with the DNA. TRBV21-1 has pseudogene status. This CDR3 has 19 amino acids. DNA for the CDR3: TGTGCCAGCAGCATATTCCCCCAGGACAGGGGGTCCTCTGGAAACACCATATATTTT. Translation gives CASSIFPQDRGSSGNTIYF.

This clonotype was seen ten or more times. This rearrangement joins TRBV11-2 to TRBJ2-7; possibly TRBD2 for D (5 bases). Germline V lookup: CDR1 SGHAT, CDR2 FQNNGV. The CDR3 is made up of 12 amino acids. Trimming took 11 bases from V and 0 from J, leaving 11 bases between them. The CDR3 DNA follows: TGTGCCGCCGGAGAGGGCTCCTACGAGCAGTACTTC. It is translated as CAAGEGSYEQYF.

This clonotype was seen ten or more times. CDR3 sequence: CASSYPTQNTEAFF. CDR3 bases: TGTGCCAGCAGTTACCCAACACAGAACACTGAAGCTTTCTTT. This chain uses TRBV6-2 or TRBV6-3 with TRBJ1-1; D unresolved. V was clipped by 2 bases and J by 1 base, with 8 bases between them. This CDR3 spans 14 amino acids. Germline values: CDR1 MNHEY, CDR2 SVGEGT.

Many counts were recorded for this clonotype. The genes are TRBV5-6 and TRBJ1-5, with D unclear. This CDR3 is built from 14 residues. With 0 bases removed from V and 4 bases from J, the gap between germline ends came to 8 bases. Per germline, CDR1 SGHDT and CDR2 YYEEEE. The CDR3: CASSLGARNQPQHF. The DNA for the CDR3 is TGTGCCAGCAGCTTGGGGGCGCGGAATCAGCCCCAGCATTTT.

This clonotype has ten or more counts. V and J are TRBV6-2 or TRBV6-3 and TRBJ1-1; D uncertain. Germline V gives CDR1 MNHEY, CDR2 SVGEGT. V dropped 2 bases and J dropped 6 bases, with 16 bases sitting between them. CDR3 size: 15 residues. The CDR3 reads CASSYRKASAAEAFF. In nucleotides, the CDR3 is TGTGCCAGCAGTTACAGAAAGGCCTCGGCCGCTGAAGCTTTCTTT.

This clonotype has just a few counts. CDR3 nucleotides: TGTGCCAGCAGCGGCCGGGACAGGGGAATGAACGAGCAGTACTTC. It yields the protein CASSGRDRGMNEQYF. The V call is TRBV5-4, the J call TRBJ2-7, with 10 positions matching TRBD1. Unmatched junction bases numbered 9, after V lost 4 bases and J lost 5 bases. The length of the CDR3 is 15 residues. Germline V CDR1 and CDR2: SGHNT, YYREEE (reference sequence). The whole variable domain, remainder taken from reference TRBV5-4 and TRBJ2-7, is ETGVTQSPTHLIKTRGQQVTLRCSSQSGHNTVSWYQQALGQGPQFIFQYYREEENGRGNFPPRFSGLQFPNYSSELNVNALELDDSALYLCASSGRDRGMNEQYFGPGTRLTVT.

This clonotype appeared many times. This sequence joins TRBV7-9 and TRBJ1-2, with D uncertain. This CDR3 is 14 amino acids long. CDR1 is SEHNR, CDR2 FQNEAQ, per germline (reference sequence). The V and J ends lost 3 bases and 8 bases respectively, with 16 bases between them. CDR3 DNA sequence: TGTGCCAGCAGCTTTGGACTGTCTCGCTACGGCTACACCTTC. Amino acid sequence: CASSFGLSRYGYTF.

This clonotype was seen many times. This chain joins TRBV9 and TRBJ2-2; TRBD1 agrees at 7 bases. The germline V gene has CDR1 SGDLS and CDR2 YYNGEE. The CDR3 has 16 amino acids. Trimming took 4 bases from V and 5 from J; bases not matched to a gene: 11. CDR3 loop: CASSPFGDSRTGELFF. CDR3 DNA sequence: TGTGCCAGCAGCCCCTTTGGGGACAGTCGAACCGGGGAGCTGTTTTTT.

The chain carries TRBV5-6 and TRBJ1-2; TRBD1 matches at 9 bases. Germline V gene data show CDR1 as SGHDT and CDR2 as YYEEEE. J was trimmed by 0 bases and V by 4 bases; bases with no gene match: 4. This CDR3 is 15 amino acids long. Here the CDR3 DNA reads TGTGCCAGCAGCATGGGACAGGGTCCTAACTATGGCTACACCTTC. Translating gives CASSMGQGPNYGYTF.

This clonotype was seen ten or more times. This rearrangement joins TRBV12-3 or TRBV12-4 to TRBJ2-7, with 9 bases fitting TRBD2. V lost 5 bases to trimming and J lost 6 bases; unmatched junction nucleotides: 8. CDR3 length: 14 residues. CDR3 nucleotides: TGTGCCAGCAGTCTGGCGACTAGCGGTCTCGAGCAGTACTTC. Translation gives CASSLATSGLEQYF.

Ten or more counts support this clonotype. J is TRBJ2-1 and V is TRBV5-1; D gene unclear. The CDR3 sequence is 15 residues long. Germline CDR1 reads SGHRS; CDR2 reads YFSETQ. The V gene lost 1 base and the J gene lost 8 bases, with 16 bases spanning the gap. For the CDR3, the DNA is TGCGCCAGCAGCTTGTTGGCAGTTCAAGGGCATGAGCAGTTCTTC. It is translated as CASSLLAVQGHEQFF.

This clonotype has a handful of counts. The CDR3 sequence is CASSYSPLNTEAFF. The CDR3 region has the DNA TGTGCCAGCAGTTACTCGCCGCTGAACACTGAAGCTTTCTTT. The chain links TRBV6-6 to TRBJ1-1; D gene unclear. The length of the CDR3 is 14 residues. Trimming shortened V by 0 bases and J by 0 bases, and 5 bases separated the two germline ends. Germline CDR1 reads MNHNY; CDR2 reads SVGAGI (reference sequence).

This clonotype was counted at least ten times. This chain's CDR3 is CASSLRETQYF. CDR3 in DNA: TGTGCCAGCAGTTTGCGCGAGACCCAGTACTTC. The chain is built from TRBV12-3 or TRBV12-4 and TRBJ2-5; D not resolved. The CDR3 totals 11 residues. V lost 3 bases to trimming and J lost 5 bases, with 4 bases between them.

At least ten counts were recorded for this clonotype. One junction end disagrees with the germline gene, perhaps due to a read error. The chain has TRBV6-5 and TRBJ2-1, with 10 bases matching TRBD2. The germline V gene has CDR1 MNHEY and CDR2 SVGAGI. This CDR3 has 16 amino acids. The CDR3 DNA reads as TGTGCCGGCAGTTATTGGCGCTCCGGGACTAGCGTTGAGCAGTTCTTC. Translated, it gives CAGSYWRSGTSVEQFF.

On this clonotype: This could be a read error, since a much larger clone is one nucleotide away. This chain uses TRBV6-5 with TRBJ1-3; D unresolved. This CDR3 contains 12 residues. Trimming cost V 9 bases and J 4 bases, with 10 bases left between them. Germline CDR1 reads MNHEY; CDR2 reads SVGAGI. The CDR3: CASGQFGNTIYF. The CDR3 nucleotides read TGTGCCAGTGGGCAGTTCGGAAACACCATATATTTT.

This clonotype has a handful of counts. The J gene is TRBJ2-1, the V gene TRBV2, with TRBD2 identical over 15 bases. This CDR3 spans 14 amino acids. Germline V gene lookup returns CDR1 SNHLY and CDR2 FYNNEI. J gave up 9 bases and V 8 bases, and 5 bases lay outside the gene matches. The CDR3, as DNA: TGTGCCAGCGGGGGGACTAGCGGGAGGTCTGAGCAGTTCTTC. Its translation is CASGGTSGRSEQFF.

The V and J genes are TRBV28 and TRBJ1-5; 9 bases match TRBD1. With V trimmed by 9 bases and J by 6 bases, 15 bases remained unmatched. Germline values: CDR1 MDHEN, CDR2 SYDVKM. This CDR3 has 16 amino acids. Here the CDR3 reads CASLTPGQGGAQPQHF. In nucleotides, the CDR3 is TGTGCCAGTCTTACTCCGGGACAGGGAGGCGCTCAGCCCCAGCATTTT. The full variable domain, in which reference TRBV28 and TRBJ1-5 provide the parts outside the CDR3, is DVKVTQSSRYLVKRTGEKVFLECVQDMDHENMFWYRQDPGLGLRLIYFSYDVKMKEKGDIPEGYSVSREKKERFSLILESASTNQTSMYLCASLTPGQGGAQPQHFGDGTRLSIL.

In its sample, this clonotype was seen many times. The rearrangement uses TRBV7-9 and TRBJ1-1; 7 bases are shared with TRBD1. The CDR3 spans 14 residues. The germline CDR1 and CDR2 sequences are SEHNR and FQNEAQ (reference sequence). V was clipped by 5 bases and J by 1 base; unmatched bases: 4. The DNA for the CDR3 is TGTGCCAGCAGCCGAGGGGGCAAGAACACTGAAGCTTTCTTT. Translation: CASSRGGKNTEAFF.